The clone carrying this T cell receptor (beta chain) has just one count. Its antigen is not identified. This record comes from a study of shared clonotypes between healthy human individuals. The method was immunoSEQ multiplex PCR; TCRdb's version includes in-frame clones alone and lacks a portion of them. The profile shows 640,000 or so clones, about two thirds of them singletons. Whole-study results and caveats: Four donors showed sharing of approximately 5% of naive CD4 clonotypes.

The sequenced material came from memory CD4+ T cells sorted from blood. Subset denoted: CD45RA-negative fraction. The TCR originated in a woman in her twenties or thirties in good health.

CDR3 residues: CASSLGPGTRSSEAFF. As DNA, the CDR3 is TGTGCCAGCAGCTTGGGTCCCGGGACACGGTCTAGTGAAGCTTTCTTT. J is TRBJ1-1 and V is TRBV5-6, with D possibly matching TRBD1 (6 bases). V lost 0 bases and J 7 bases, leaving 19 bases between the germline ends. Germline V lookup: CDR1 SGHDT, CDR2 YYEEEE. This CDR3 is built from 16 residues.